Below are 5 T cell receptor beta chains sequenced from a single sample in a study of CD8+ T cells in alopecia areata. Following extraction, RNA underwent reverse transcription to cDNA, which served as the sequencing template. Libraries were prepared by immunoSEQ multiplex PCR; TCRdb keeps only in-frame clonotypes and omits some of them. Among 130,000 to 150,000 clones, more than 55% were seen once, and the ten largest hold about 40%. Sequenced input: CD8+ T cells sorted from blood. Source of these receptors: a human donor in good health.

This clone was seen only once. A junction boundary mismatches the germline segment, possibly from a read error. The V and J genes are TRBV4-1 and TRBJ2-7; TRBD2 is a possible D gene (5 bases). Germline CDR1 MGHRA, CDR2 YSYEKL. This CDR3 is built from 13 residues. CDR3 nucleotides: TGCGCCAGCAGCCTTCGGGGAAACTACGGGCAGTACTTC. Translating it yields CASSLRGNYGQYF.

This sequence joins TRBV27 and TRBJ2-5; TRBD2 matches at 7 bases. Germline V lookup: CDR1 MNHEY, CDR2 SMNVEV (reference sequence). Losses at the gene ends were 5 bases for V and 2 bases for J; bases not matched to a gene: 14. The CDR3 loop spans 17 amino acids. The CDR3 reads CASSPPGIAGLQETQYF. The CDR3 DNA is TGTGCCAGCAGTCCCCCCGGGATAGCGGGCTTACAAGAGACCCAGTACTTC.

About this clone: This same CDR3 is encoded by further DNA sequences in the sample. CDR3 sequence: CASSSGVSYEQYF. CDR3 coding DNA: TGTGCCAGCAGCTCCGGAGTGTCCTACGAGCAGTACTTC. The chain links TRBV13 to TRBJ2-7; D gene uncertain. The CDR3 runs 13 residues. Germline CDR1 PRHDT, CDR2 FYEKMQ (reference sequence). The V gene lost 4 bases and the J gene lost 1 base, with 8 bases spanning the gap. Variable domain in full (rest from reference TRBV13 and TRBJ2-7): AAGVIQSPRHLIKEKRETATLKCYPIPRHDTVYWYQQGPGQDPQFLISFYEKMQSDKGSIPDRFSAQQFSDYHSELNMSSLELGDSALYFCASSSGVSYEQYFGPGTRLTVT.

The chain recombines TRBV30 with TRBJ1-1; possible D gene TRBD1, 5 bases. Germline V gene data show CDR1 as GTSNPN and CDR2 as SVGIG (reference sequence). Trimming removed 4 bases from V and 1 base from J, with 13 bases in between. This CDR3 comprises 14 residues. The CDR3 is CAWTEHTGNTEAFF. The DNA of the CDR3 is TGTGCCTGGACAGAGCATACAGGGAACACTGAAGCTTTCTTT.

This chain uses TRBV7-9 with TRBJ2-3; D uncertain. The CDR3 extends over 13 amino acids. V was trimmed by 0 bases and J by 2 bases, leaving 3 bases between them. The germline gives CDR1 SEHNR, CDR2 FQNEAQ (reference sequence). The DNA of the CDR3 is TGTGCCAGCAGCTTAGCAAACACAGATACGCAGTATTTT. Its translation is CASSLANTDTQYF.